Following are 8 T cell receptor beta chains from one sample sequenced in a study of cytomegalovirus exposure and HLA in healthy donors. PCR primers comprised 60 Vbeta and 13 Jbeta primers. TCRdb keeps only in-frame clones here, not all; method: immunoSEQ multiplex PCR. In the table there are 120,000 or so clones, 75% to 85% of which are singletons. The sequencing input was PBMCs. These receptors originate from a female donor in good health and CMV-seropositive.

The rearrangement joins TRBV6-5 to TRBJ2-7, with D possibly matching TRBD2 (6 bases). The V end was cut by 6 bases, the J end by 0 bases, with 15 bases between. CDR3 size: 15 residues. The germline CDR1 and CDR2 sequences are MNHEY and SVGAGI. This chain's CDR3 is CASSSPSASSYEQYF. CDR3 DNA sequence: TGTGCCAGCAGCTCCCCTAGCGCGAGCTCCTACGAGCAGTACTTC.

V and J are TRBV10-1 and TRBJ2-2; 7 bases line up with TRBD1. Germline CDR1 and CDR2: WNHNN and SYGVQD (reference sequence). With 6 bases clipped from V and 2 bases from J, the junction kept 6 bases outside the gene matches. The CDR3 consists of 15 residues. The CDR3 sequence: CASSAGTANTGELFF. The DNA of the CDR3 is TGCGCCAGCAGCGCCGGGACAGCTAACACCGGGGAGCTGTTTTTT.

This rearrangement joins TRBV7-9 to TRBJ1-5; tentatively, D is TRBD1 (6 bases). The germline gives CDR1 SEHNR, CDR2 FQNEAQ (reference sequence). The V and J ends lost 3 bases and 6 bases respectively, with 12 bases between them. The CDR3 has 14 residues. CDR3 coding DNA: TGTGCCAGCAGCTTGACGGGAGGGGGTCAGCCCCAGCATTTT. The encoded protein is CASSLTGGGQPQHF.

The chain employs TRBV15 and TRBJ1-1; no definite D call. CDR3 length: 13 amino acids. The germline V and J ends were trimmed by 0 bases and 5 bases, with 7 bases remaining between them. Germline V CDR1 and CDR2: LNHNV, YYDKDF (reference sequence). The DNA for the CDR3 is TGTGCCACCAGCAGAGATTTTCGGACTGAAGCTTTCTTT. Residues: CATSRDFRTEAFF.

The J gene is TRBJ2-1, the V gene TRBV7-7; 12 positions agree with TRBD1. The V gene end was trimmed by 5 bases and the J gene end by 7 bases; junction bases not matched to a gene: 9. From germline, CDR1 is SSHAT and CDR2 FNYEAQ (reference sequence). The CDR3 has 16 amino acids. DNA for the CDR3: TGTGCCAGCAGCCCGGGACAGGGGGCAGGTGGGAATGAGCAGTTCTTC. Residues: CASSPGQGAGGNEQFF.

This chain links TRBV27 with TRBJ2-3; tentative D call: TRBD1 (5 bases). Trimming removed 2 bases from V and 6 bases from J, with 12 bases in between. The germline V gene has CDR1 MNHEY and CDR2 SMNVEV (reference sequence). The CDR3 runs 14 residues. CDR3 loop: CASSLVGVGDTQYF. The CDR3 nucleotides read TGTGCCAGCAGTTTAGTAGGGGTAGGTGATACGCAGTATTTT.

The V and J genes are TRBV2 and TRBJ1-4; maybe TRBD1 (6 bases). The CDR3 has 14 residues. CDR1 is SNHLY, CDR2 FYNNEI, per germline. The V end was cut by 5 bases, the J end by 3 bases, with 10 bases between. The chain's CDR3 is CASSLGHPNEKLFF. The CDR3 nucleotides read TGTGCCAGCAGTCTGGGACACCCTAATGAAAAACTGTTTTTT.

This clone was seen a single time. This sequence joins TRBV7-2 and TRBJ1-1, with 7 bases matching TRBD1. CDR3 length: 13 amino acids. The V segment lost 2 bases and the J segment 5 bases; nucleotides outside the gene matches: 2. CDR1 and CDR2 from the germline V gene are SGHTA and FQGNSA. DNA for the CDR3: TGTGCCAGCAGCTTAACAGGGGTAACTGAAGCTTTCTTT. Its translation: CASSLTGVTEAFF.